Below, 16 T cell receptor beta chains from the same sample are listed, as sequenced in a study of cytomegalovirus exposure and HLA in healthy donors. The PCR was carried out with 60 Vbeta primers and 13 Jbeta primers. Using immunoSEQ multiplex PCR, the repertoire was profiled, and TCRdb retains in-frame clones only, with some absent. The sample carries more than 75,000 clones, approximately 85% recorded once. The sequenced sample consisted of PBMCs. The origin of the receptors is a woman younger than 30 in good health and CMV-seropositive.

This chain joins TRBV19 and TRBJ1-2; 8 nucleotides agree with TRBD1. Per the germline V gene, CDR1 is LNHDA and CDR2 is SQIVND (reference sequence). Unmatched junction bases numbered 10, after V lost 9 bases and J lost 4 bases. The CDR3 totals 14 residues. CDR3 protein: CASSPGQGVYGYTF. DNA for the CDR3: TGTGCCAGCAGTCCCGGACAGGGAGTCTATGGCTACACCTTC.

This chain joins TRBV18 and TRBJ1-5; 10 nucleotides agree with TRBD1. The CDR3 consists of 14 residues. V gave up 2 bases and J gave up 7 bases; unmatched junction bases: 2. Germline CDR1 is KGHSH and CDR2 is LQKENI. The CDR3 loop is CASSPRQGAQPQHF. The CDR3 nucleotides are TGTGCCAGCTCACCAAGACAGGGGGCCCAGCCCCAGCATTTT. The variable domain in full, completed from reference TRBV18 and TRBJ1-5, reads NAGVMQNPRHLVRRRGQEARLRCSPMKGHSHVYWYRQLPEEGLKFMVYLQKENIIDESGMPKERFSAEFPKEGPSILRIQQVVRGDSAAYFCASSPRQGAQPQHFGDGTRLSIL.

The rearrangement uses TRBV6-4 and TRBJ1-4; a possible D gene is TRBD1 (5 bases). This CDR3 is built from 14 residues. Germline values: CDR1 MRHNA, CDR2 SNTAGT. The V end lost 8 bases, the J end lost 6 bases, and 16 bases lay between the germline ends. Here the CDR3 reads CASDQQGKDEKLFF. DNA of the CDR3: TGTGCCAGCGACCAGCAGGGAAAGGATGAAAAACTGTTTTTT.

This chain connects TRBV6-5 to TRBJ1-1, with D possibly matching TRBD1 (6 bases). The CDR3 is made up of 13 amino acids. Between the trimmed V and J ends, which lost 7 bases and 2 bases, there was a span of 11 bases. Germline lookup yields CDR1 MNHEY and CDR2 SVGAGI. The CDR3: CASTTGYNTEAFF. In nucleotides, the CDR3 is TGTGCCAGCACTACAGGGTACAACACTGAAGCTTTCTTT.

This clone has only a few counts. This chain connects TRBV5-5 to TRBJ2-3, with D possibly matching TRBD2 (6 bases). This CDR3 comprises 15 residues. The germline V gene encodes CDR1 SGHKS and CDR2 YYEKEE (reference sequence). Trimming removed 4 bases from V and 2 bases from J, with 14 bases in between. CDR3 DNA sequence: TGTGCCAGCAGCCAAGGGACTTCCCACACAGATACGCAGTATTTT. Translation gives CASSQGTSHTDTQYF.

The CDR3 nucleotides read TGTGCCAGCAGCCGGGTGGAATCGGGGGAGCTGTTTTTT. This codes for CASSRVESGELFF. The rearrangement links TRBV11-2 to TRBJ2-2; D call uncertain. V lost 5 bases and J 8 bases, leaving 12 bases between the germline ends. CDR1 SGHAT and CDR2 FQNNGV come from the germline V gene. The CDR3 covers 13 residues.

The chain joins TRBV5-1 to TRBJ1-2; no clear D gene. This CDR3 region has 14 residues. Germline V gives CDR1 SGHRS, CDR2 YFSETQ. With 4 bases removed from V and 9 bases from J, the gap between germline ends came to 19 bases. The CDR3 loop is CASSGLDGPLSYTF. For the CDR3, the DNA is TGCGCCAGCAGCGGACTGGACGGACCTTTAAGCTACACCTTC. The whole variable domain, remainder taken from reference TRBV5-1 and TRBJ1-2, is KAGVTQTPRYLIKTRGQQVTLSCSPISGHRSVSWYQQTPGQGLQFLFEYFSETQRNKGNFPGRFSGRQFSNSRSEMNVSTLELGDSALYLCASSGLDGPLSYTFGSGTRLTVV.

This chain links TRBV7-2 with TRBJ2-1, with 9 bases that match TRBD2. The CDR3 totals 17 residues. V shed 1 base and J 4 bases; nucleotides not matched to a gene: 8. Germline V gene sequence: CDR1 SGHTA, CDR2 FQGNSA. As DNA, the CDR3 is TGTGCCAGCAGCTTAGGAGTAGCTAGCGGGGCATACAATGAGCAGTTCTTC. Its translation is CASSLGVASGAYNEQFF.

The V and J genes are TRBV7-8 and TRBJ1-5; TRBD1 agrees at 12 bases. The junction had 12 bases not matched to a gene; V was cut back by 2 bases and J by 1 base. This CDR3 region has 20 residues. CDR1 SGHVS and CDR2 FQNEAQ come from the germline V gene. In DNA form, the CDR3 reads TGTGCCAGCAGCTTACCCAACGGGACAGGGGGCGCTTGGAGCAATCAGCCCCAGCATTTT. Protein: CASSLPNGTGGAWSNQPQHF.

The gene calls are TRBV4-1 and TRBJ2-5; 8 nucleotides agree with TRBD1. The DNA end lines up better with TRBJ2-7; the J call may be wrong. Per germline, CDR1 MGHRA and CDR2 YSYEKL. The CDR3 loop spans 13 amino acids. CDR3 in amino acids: CASSHSQGDEQYF. The CDR3 nucleotides read TGCGCCAGCAGCCACTCACAGGGGGACGAGCAGTACTTC.

This chain connects TRBV28 to TRBJ2-2; D might be TRBD2 (5 bases). Germline V gene sequence: CDR1 MDHEN, CDR2 SYDVKM. This CDR3 contains 19 residues. V gave up 2 bases and J gave up 1 base, with 20 bases separating them. The CDR3 region has the DNA TGTGCCAGCAGTTTACCCCCGTCTTTCCTAGCAATGAACACCGGGGAGCTGTTTTTT. As protein: CASSLPPSFLAMNTGELFF.

This clone was picked up a small number of times. The chain combines TRBV9 with TRBJ2-7; D may be TRBD2 (6 bases). Germline assignment: CDR1 SGDLS and CDR2 YYNGEE. The CDR3 is made up of 12 amino acids. V was clipped by 7 bases and J by 3 bases, with 11 bases between them. The CDR3 nucleotides read TGTGCCAGCGGACGGGAGAACTACGAGCAGTACTTC. Translation: CASGRENYEQYF. Variable domain in full (rest from reference TRBV9 and TRBJ2-7): DSGVTQTPKHLITATGQRVTLRCSPRSGDLSVYWYQQSLDQGLQFLIQYYNGEERAKGNILERFSAQQFPDLHSELNLSSLELGDSALYFCASGRENYEQYFGPGTRLTVT.

V and J are TRBV28 and TRBJ2-7, with 7 bases aligning to TRBD2. Trimming cost V 6 bases and J 2 bases; bases outside gene matches: 7. The CDR3 contains 14 residues. The germline V gene has CDR1 MDHEN and CDR2 SYDVKM. In nucleotides, the CDR3 is TGTGCCAGCAGGGCCCCAGGACTAGCCTACGAGCAGTACTTC. Protein: CASRAPGLAYEQYF.

CDR3: CAISEGTNYGYTF. The CDR3 bases are TGTGCCATCAGTGAGGGGACAAACTATGGCTACACCTTC. This rearrangement joins TRBV10-3 to TRBJ1-2; possible D gene TRBD1, 6 bases. The V gene's germline CDR1 is ENHRY and CDR2 SYGVKD. CDR3 length equals 13 residues. Trimming removed 2 bases from V and 2 bases from J, with 6 bases in between.

The chain recombines TRBV5-1 with TRBJ1-6, with D unclear. Trimming took 7 bases from V and 5 from J, leaving 10 bases between them. CDR3 length: 13 amino acids. Per the germline V gene, CDR1 is SGHRS and CDR2 is YFSETQ. CDR3 region: CASDAADNSPLHF. DNA of the CDR3: TGCGCCAGCGACGCGGCGGATAATTCACCCCTCCACTTT.

This clone was observed a single time. This chain joins TRBV5-1 and TRBJ2-1; D is undetermined. The CDR3 has 16 residues. Trimming removed 2 bases from V and 3 bases from J, with 15 bases in between. Germline values: CDR1 SGHRS, CDR2 YFSETQ. Written as DNA, the CDR3 is TGCGCCAGCAGCTTTGAAGCCCCCCCGGGCTACAATGAGCAGTTCTTC. Amino acid sequence: CASSFEAPPGYNEQFF.